This TCR beta chain was identified during a study of somatic mutations in cytotoxic T cells in rheumatoid arthritis. Overall study context: Sorted by flow to nearly 100% purity were some V beta antibody-stained T-cell populations, including V beta1+ cells sequenced for TCRB. Study-level results: Slight TRBV07 underrepresentation in rheumatoid arthritis patients went unadjusted for multiple comparisons.

The method was immunoSEQ multiplex PCR; TCRdb's version includes in-frame clones alone and lacks a portion of them. The table has about 16,000 clones, just under 80% seen once. V trimming: 4 bases; J trimming: 5 bases; junction bases outside the gene matches: 11. The CDR3 covers 16 residues. Germline assignment: CDR1 LGHNA and CDR2 YNFKEQ. With regard to this clone: As yet, its antigen is unknown.

The receptor's source is an adult with rheumatoid arthritis. The chain links TRBV4-2 to TRBJ2-3; 8 positions agree with TRBD2. The sample consisted of CD8+ T cells sorted from blood. CDR3 sequence (DNA): TGTGCCAGCAGCCTTACTAGCGGTCTTCCCGGAGATACGCAGTATTTT. This translates into CASSLTSGLPGDTQYF.